A selection of T cell receptor beta chains follows, all from one sample in a study of blood T cell repertoires in COVID-19. Here immunoSEQ multiplex PCR was the method, and the copy in TCRdb shows in-frame clones only, minus some. The sample includes hundreds of thousands of clones, roughly nine tenths seen only once; the top ten take around 1.1%. The specimen sequenced was PBMCs or T cells enriched from blood (not recorded which). The receptors were sampled from a man aged 25 to 45 who had recovered from COVID-19. Each CDR3 is given with its conserved first and last residue. The order of the fields is D gene, clone size, V gene, J gene, CDR3 DNA, CDR3 protein. A D gene is named only where the DNA matches it firmly. Expanded clones get a size class; other rows say once, few or many, or leave the size out.

>TRBD1|-|TRBV9|TRBJ1-2
TGTGCCAGCAGCGAGAGGGACAGTCTCTATGGCTACACCTTC
CASSERDSLYGYTF
>-|once|TRBV13|TRBJ1-1
TGTGCCAGCAGCCCACAGTCAGCAGGGGACACTGAAGCTTTCTTT
CASSPQSAGDTEAFF
>-|-|TRBV24-1|TRBJ2-1
TGTGCCACAAAGAGCTCCTACAATGAGCAGTTCTTC
CATKSSYNEQFF
>TRBD1|once|TRBV9|TRBJ2-2
TGTGCCAGCAGCGCCGGACAGGGGGCCCTTGTCGGGGAGCTGTTTTTT
CASSAGQGALVGELFF
>-|once|TRBV27|TRBJ2-3
TGTGCCAGCACAGCCGGGACTTCGGTACCAGATACGCAGTATTTT
CASTAGTSVPDTQYF
>-|-|TRBV16|TRBJ2-2
TGTGCCAGCAGCCAAACCAGGGCCGGCGGGGAGCTGTTTTTT
CASSQTRAGGELFF
>-|-|TRBV12-5|TRBJ1-2
TGTGCTAGTGGCTTTGACATGGAACTGAACTATGGCTACACCTTC
CASGFDMELNYGYTF
>-|-|TRBV6-5|TRBJ1-5
TGTGCCAGCAGTACCCGGGTGGTTCAGCCCCAGCATTTT
CASSTRVVQPQHF
>TRBD1|-|TRBV6-5|TRBJ2-1
TGTGCCAGCAGAACCGGGACAGACTACAATGAGCAGTTCTTC
CASRTGTDYNEQFF
>TRBD1|-|TRBV6-4|TRBJ1-2
TGTGCCAGCAGTGACACTCGGACAGGGGCTACCAACTATGGCTACACCTTC
CASSDTRTGATNYGYTF
>TRBD1|-|TRBV7-9|TRBJ1-4
TGTGCCAGCAGCTTACAGGGACAGGGGGCTCTTGAAAAACTGTTTTTT
CASSLQGQGALEKLFF